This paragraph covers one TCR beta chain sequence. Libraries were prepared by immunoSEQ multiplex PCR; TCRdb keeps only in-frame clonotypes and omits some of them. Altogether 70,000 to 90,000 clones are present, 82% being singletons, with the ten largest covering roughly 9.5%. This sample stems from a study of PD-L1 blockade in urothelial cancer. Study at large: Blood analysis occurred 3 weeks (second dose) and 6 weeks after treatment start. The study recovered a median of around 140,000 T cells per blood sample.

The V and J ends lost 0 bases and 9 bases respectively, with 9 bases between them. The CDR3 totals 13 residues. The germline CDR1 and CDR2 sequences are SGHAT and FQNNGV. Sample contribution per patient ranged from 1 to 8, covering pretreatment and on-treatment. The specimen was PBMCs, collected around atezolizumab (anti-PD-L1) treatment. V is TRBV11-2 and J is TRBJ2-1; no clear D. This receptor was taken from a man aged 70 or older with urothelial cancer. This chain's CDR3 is CASSLDLSSEQFF. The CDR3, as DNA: TGTGCCAGCAGCTTAGATCTGAGTAGTGAGCAGTTCTTC.